This is a list of T cell receptor beta chains from one sample in a study of human T cells and chemical hapten exposure. Each CDR3 protein is one row after TCRdb ran MiXCR on the RACE reads. Of roughly 130,000 distinct CDR3 sequences in the sample, about 9.4% were seen once. The sample comprised whole blood. These receptors came from a male donor in good health. Some clones in this sample may be carry-over from other donors' samples. The CDR3 runs from the conserved cysteine through the conserved F or W. The order of the fields is J gene, V gene, clone size, CDR3 protein. The size entry is marked missing in some rows and otherwise reads once, few, many or a size class.

J gene: TRBJ2-2; V gene: TRBV6-2/TRBV6-3; clone size: -; CDR3 protein: CASSYRTANTGELFF
J gene: TRBJ2-5; V gene: TRBV18; clone size: few; CDR3 protein: CASSPRLEETQYF
J gene: TRBJ1-1; V gene: TRBV20-1; clone size: -; CDR3 protein: CSARGGFEAFF
J gene: TRBJ1-4; V gene: TRBV27; clone size: -; CDR3 protein: CASSPEDRGQEKLFF
J gene: TRBJ2-5; V gene: TRBV7-2; clone size: -; CDR3 protein: CASSLHGQGRETQYF
J gene: TRBJ2-7; V gene: TRBV5-4; clone size: many; CDR3 protein: CASSLGGGNEQYF
J gene: TRBJ2-1; V gene: TRBV4-1; clone size: -; CDR3 protein: CASSQDYTVSSYNEQFF
J gene: TRBJ2-5; V gene: TRBV7-9; clone size: few; CDR3 protein: CASSLVEGLEETQYF
J gene: TRBJ2-1; V gene: TRBV6-6; clone size: once; CDR3 protein: CASSYGAGGSEEQFF
J gene: TRBJ2-1; V gene: TRBV3-1; clone size: few; CDR3 protein: CASSHVLTGGEQFF
J gene: TRBJ2-7; V gene: TRBV4-2; clone size: few; CDR3 protein: CASSQEEGFTYEQYF
J gene: TRBJ2-7; V gene: TRBV4-2; clone size: few; CDR3 protein: CASSNSANYEQYF
J gene: TRBJ2-7; V gene: TRBV6-6; clone size: -; CDR3 protein: CASSYSIAGTAYEQYF